This TCR beta chain originates from a study of T cell responses to AZD1222 COVID-19 vaccine. Germline assignment: CDR1 LNHDA and CDR2 SQIVND (reference sequence). V lost 3 bases and J lost 9; bases outside the gene matches: 15. The CDR3 sequence is 17 residues long. TCRdb's table, derived via immunoSEQ multiplex PCR, lists solely in-frame clones and lacks some. This sample has about 140,000 clones; around 91% occur once, and the top ten carry more than 1.5%. The sequence derives from an adult in good health. Sequenced here: peripheral blood, sampled on day 0 of AZD1222 vaccination. The chain carries TRBV19 and TRBJ2-1, with 9 bases identical to TRBD2. CDR3 nucleotide sequence: TGTGCCAGTAGTATTATCAGATCCGGGACTAGCCCAATTGAGCAGTTCTTC. Its translation is CASSIIRSGTSPIEQFF.